These 6 T cell receptor beta chains came from one sample sequenced in a study of vaccination effects on CD4 cells after COVID-19. Their antigens remain unidentified. Libraries were prepared by immunoSEQ multiplex PCR; TCRdb keeps only in-frame clonotypes and omits some of them. The sample yields more than 60,000 clones, around 70% seen once. Culturing for roughly 9 days preceded CD4+ T cell isolation. Each person got two doses of an mRNA SARS-CoV-2 vaccine, BNT162b2 or mRNA-1273. The sequencing used CD4+ T cells from PBMCs cultured without peptide, collected after COVID-19 vaccination. These receptors were obtained from a human donor who received a COVID-19 vaccine.

V and J are TRBV6-6 and TRBJ1-2; D not certain. V lost 2 bases and J 2 bases, leaving 15 bases between the germline ends. In germline, CDR1 is MNHNY, CDR2 SVGAGI (reference sequence). CDR3 length equals 16 residues. The CDR3 nucleotides are TGTGCCAGCAGTTACCATCAACCTACAGAAAACTATGGCTACACCTTC. It yields the protein CASSYHQPTENYGYTF.

The rearrangement uses TRBV11-2 and TRBJ1-2; 10 nucleotides match TRBD1. V trimming: 5 bases; J trimming: 7 bases; junction bases outside the gene matches: 16. The CDR3 runs to 17 residues. Germline V CDR1 and CDR2: SGHAT, FQNNGV. CDR3 residues: CASSLTGTGEVSGGYTF. The DNA of the CDR3 is TGTGCCAGCAGCCTAACCGGGACAGGGGAGGTATCGGGTGGCTACACCTTC.

This clone was seen once. This chain links TRBV29-1 with TRBJ1-4, with D perhaps matching TRBD1 (5 bases). Germline V gene data show CDR1 as SQVTM and CDR2 as ANQGSEA. CDR3 length: 14 residues. V was pared by 2 bases and J by 6 bases, with 13 bases between. For the CDR3, the DNA is TGCAGCGTTGAATTAAGAGCAGGGTATGAAAAACTGTTTTTT. As protein: CSVELRAGYEKLFF.

CDR3 protein: CASSLSRYSYSGNTIYF. DNA for the CDR3: TGCGCCAGCAGCCTTTCGCGTTACAGCTACTCTGGAAACACCATATATTTT. The chain employs TRBV4-3 and TRBJ1-3; no definite D call. The CDR3 has 17 residues. V was pared by 4 bases and J by 0 bases, with 16 bases between. Per the germline V gene, CDR1 is LGHNA and CDR2 is YSLEER.

The rearrangement uses TRBV24-1 and TRBJ1-2; TRBD1 is a possible D gene (6 bases). Trimming left V 2 bases short and J 6 bases short, with 15 bases between. This CDR3 is 15 amino acids long. CDR1 and CDR2 from the germline V gene are KGHDR and SFDVKD. CDR3 protein: CATSDWTVAHHGYTF. The DNA for the CDR3 is TGTGCCACCAGTGATTGGACAGTGGCCCACCATGGCTACACCTTC.

This chain uses TRBV7-2 with TRBJ1-5, with D hard to call. The CDR3 consists of 13 residues. V lost 1 base to trimming and J lost 7 bases, with 8 bases between them. Germline CDR1 and CDR2: SGHTA and FQGNSA. The CDR3 coding sequence is TGTGCCAGCAGCTTAGGCTTGGGACAGCCCCAGCATTTT. This translates into CASSLGLGQPQHF.